This T cell receptor (beta chain) derives from a study of read filtering for tumor transcriptome and immune sequencing. Study overall: Mean patient age was roughly 61 years, range about 47 to 90; 17 male, roughly 14 female. About 8 patients were R-ISS I, some 15 were R-ISS II, 6 or 7 were R-ISS III.

V gave up 2 bases and J gave up 0 bases, with 23 bases separating them. This CDR3 spans 19 amino acids. CDR1 is SGHRS and CDR2 is YFSETQ in the germline V gene. This clonotype has a count of ten or more. Antigen unknown. Study-wide findings and caveats: Compared with RNA-seq, IR-seq gave much higher clonotype depth and reliability. Approximately 79% of IR-seq clonotypes had a single read, yet these held around 3.3% of reads.

Molecular barcoded adaptors covering alpha/delta and beta/gamma chains were used on about 0.4 ug RNA. TCRdb re-derived calls from the reads in MiXCR, one entry per CDR3 protein. The table records some 40,000 distinct CDR3 sequences, roughly an eighth of them present only once. What was sequenced was a population of CD138-negative cells sorted from bone marrow. The receptor was isolated from a donor at least 40 years old with multiple myeloma. The rearrangement joins TRBV5-1 to TRBJ1-1; possible D gene TRBD1, 6 bases. CDR3 amino acids: CASSLGGLRDGAVNTEAFF. The CDR3 DNA follows: TGCGCCAGCAGCTTAGGGGGACTCCGGGACGGGGCAGTGAACACTGAAGCTTTCTTT. Full variable domain (remainder filled in from reference TRBV5-1 and TRBJ1-1): KAGVTQTPRYLIKTRGQQVTLSCSPISGHRSVSWYQQTPGQGLQFLFEYFSETQRNKGNFPGRFSGRQFSNSRSEMNVSTLELGDSALYLCASSLGGLRDGAVNTEAFFGQGTRLTVV.